The 15 T cell receptor beta chains listed next were all sequenced from one sample in a study of control samples from healthy donors and cancer patients. Clones were read by immunoSEQ multiplex PCR, and TCRdb kept only the in-frame ones, dropping some. This sample yields 100,000 to 150,000 clones, of which roughly 84% are seen a single time; around 1.8% belongs to the top ten. Sequencing used blood. These receptor sequences come from a young man in good health.

The V call is TRBV7-9, the J call TRBJ2-3; D is unclear. Germline V gene data show CDR1 as SEHNR and CDR2 as FQNEAQ (reference sequence). The CDR3 extends over 13 amino acids. V shed 8 bases and J shed 6 bases, with 15 bases lying between them. CDR3 sequence reads: CASRWSKRDTQYF. In DNA, the CDR3 is TGTGCCAGCCGCTGGTCGAAGAGGGATACGCAGTATTTT.

The chain couples TRBV7-2 to TRBJ1-5; a possible D gene is TRBD1 (5 bases). The V end was cut by 5 bases, the J end by 8 bases, with 19 bases between. The germline gives CDR1 SGHTA, CDR2 FQGNSA. The length of the CDR3 is 15 residues. The CDR3 sequence: CASSGLYGAREPQHF. The CDR3 bases are TGTGCCAGCAGCGGGCTTTACGGGGCGCGGGAGCCCCAGCATTTT.

The chain joins TRBV6-6 to TRBJ2-1; 7 bases are a match to TRBD2. Germline assignment: CDR1 MNHNY and CDR2 SVGAGI (reference sequence). V lost 5 bases to trimming and J lost 8 bases; unmatched junction nucleotides: 9. The CDR3 runs to 14 residues. CDR3 sequence (DNA): TGTGCCAGCAGTCCCCAGGGAGGGTTGGATGAGCAGTTCTTC. As protein: CASSPQGGLDEQFF.

The chain is built from TRBV23-1 and TRBJ2-3; the D gene is possibly TRBD1 (6 bases). TRBV23-1 is assigned to the ORF class and has an uncertain function. CDR3 size: 18 residues. Trimming removed 10 bases at V and 0 bases at J, with 26 bases between. The DNA of the CDR3 is TGCGCCACCACCCCGAGCGCCGGACAGAATTCTAGCACAGATACGCAGTATTTT. It translates to CATTPSAGQNSSTDTQYF.

The J gene is TRBJ2-5, the V gene TRBV4-3; D is perhaps TRBD2 (6 bases). Germline V CDR1 and CDR2: LGHNA, YSLEER. The CDR3 is 18 residues long. V was clipped by 1 base and J by 2 bases, with 20 bases between them. CDR3 sequence reads: CASSQGASGGRIQETQYF. The CDR3 bases are TGCGCCAGCAGCCAAGGTGCGTCCGGAGGGCGAATTCAAGAGACCCAGTACTTC.

This clone appeared a few times. CDR3 amino acids: CASSSDTSTDTQYF. The CDR3 DNA reads TGTGCCAGCAGCTCTGACACCAGCACAGATACGCAGTATTTT. This sequence joins TRBV7-9 and TRBJ2-3; no firm D call. V shed 4 bases and J shed 0 bases, with 8 bases lying between them. CDR1 SEHNR and CDR2 FQNEAQ come from the germline V gene (reference sequence). This CDR3 has 14 amino acids.

The rearrangement joins TRBV5-6 to TRBJ2-4; D may be TRBD2 (6 bases). Trimming took 4 bases from V and 0 from J, leaving 14 bases between them. The CDR3 has 16 residues. Per germline, CDR1 SGHDT and CDR2 YYEEEE. This CDR3 is CASSGGSILAKNIQYF. The CDR3 DNA is TGTGCCAGCAGCGGGGGGTCCATCCTAGCCAAAAACATTCAGTACTTC.

The J gene is TRBJ2-1, the V gene TRBV10-2; D gene ambiguous. CDR3 length: 12 residues. The V end was cut by 0 bases, the J end by 9 bases, with 6 bases between. Germline V gives CDR1 WSHSY, CDR2 SAAADI. The CDR3: CASSESRVEQFF. The CDR3, as DNA: TGCGCCAGCAGTGAGTCTCGGGTTGAGCAGTTCTTC.

The chain has TRBV18 and TRBJ1-6; 8 bases fit TRBD1. The CDR3 runs to 14 residues. V shed 4 bases, J shed 10 bases, and the junction held 6 bases outside the gene matches. The germline V gene has CDR1 KGHSH and CDR2 LQKENI. The CDR3 here is CASSQGQGHSPLHF. In DNA form, the CDR3 reads TGTGCCAGCTCACAAGGACAGGGCCACTCACCCCTCCACTTT. Looking up the rest from reference TRBV18 and TRBJ1-6 gives the full variable domain: NAGVMQNPRHLVRRRGQEARLRCSPMKGHSHVYWYRQLPEEGLKFMVYLQKENIIDESGMPKERFSAEFPKEGPSILRIQQVVRGDSAAYFCASSQGQGHSPLHFGNGTRLTVT.

The rearrangement links TRBV28 to TRBJ2-1, with 8 bases lining up with TRBD2. Germline V gene sequence: CDR1 MDHEN, CDR2 SYDVKM. J was trimmed by 10 bases and V by 6 bases; bases with no gene match: 17. The CDR3 consists of 16 residues. The CDR3 nucleotides are TGTGCCAGCAGACGTAGTGGCGGGAGGCTGGAGGGGGAGCAGTTCTTC. Its protein is CASRRSGGRLEGEQFF.

The V gene is TRBV5-1, the J gene TRBJ2-7; no reliable D call. This CDR3 contains 15 residues. Per the germline V gene, CDR1 is SGHRS and CDR2 is YFSETQ. The ends were cut back, 0 bases at V and 0 bases at J, with 10 bases in the middle. The CDR3 is CASSLENPSSYEQYF. CDR3 nucleotide sequence: TGCGCCAGCAGCTTGGAAAACCCGAGCTCCTACGAGCAGTACTTC.

The chain recombines TRBV30 with TRBJ2-7; possibly TRBD1 for D (6 bases). The V gene's germline CDR1 is GTSNPN and CDR2 SVGIG (reference sequence). The CDR3 extends over 13 amino acids. Trimming shortened V by 1 base and J by 3 bases, and 10 bases separated the two germline ends. The CDR3 sequence: CAWSGTEGYEQYF. CDR3 DNA sequence: TGTGCCTGGAGTGGGACAGAGGGCTACGAGCAGTACTTC. Drawing the rest from reference TRBV30 and TRBJ2-7, the complete variable domain is SQTIHQWPATLVQPVGSPLSLECTVEGTSNPNLYWYRQAAGRGLQLLFYSVGIGQISSEVPQNLSASRPQDRQFILSSKKLLLSDSGFYLCAWSGTEGYEQYFGPGTRLTVT.

Written as DNA, the CDR3 is TGTGCCAGCAGCTCCCAGAGCTATGGCTACACCTTC. It yields the protein CASSSQSYGYTF. The J gene is TRBJ1-2, the V gene TRBV11-2; D gene unclear. CDR1 and CDR2 (germline): SGHAT, FQNNGV. The CDR3 covers 12 residues. Between the trimmed V and J ends, which lost 4 bases and 4 bases, there was a span of 7 bases.

This sequence joins TRBV4-3 and TRBJ2-2; D may correspond to TRBD1 or TRBD2 (5 bases each). V was cut by 2 bases and J by 4 bases, with 8 bases left in between. CDR1 and CDR2 from the germline V gene are LGHNA and YSLEER. The CDR3 consists of 14 residues. For the CDR3, the DNA is TGCGCCAGCAGCCAATCGGGGACCACCGGGGAGCTGTTTTTT. Translated, it gives CASSQSGTTGELFF.

The rearrangement links TRBV18 to TRBJ1-2; 7 bases fit TRBD1. Germline V gene data show CDR1 as KGHSH and CDR2 as LQKENI. J lost 5 bases, V lost 6 bases, and 12 bases had no gene match. The CDR3 consists of 15 residues. The CDR3 DNA reads TGTGCCAGCTCCCCTGACAGGGCCCAACCTTATGGCTACACCTTC. It yields the protein CASSPDRAQPYGYTF.